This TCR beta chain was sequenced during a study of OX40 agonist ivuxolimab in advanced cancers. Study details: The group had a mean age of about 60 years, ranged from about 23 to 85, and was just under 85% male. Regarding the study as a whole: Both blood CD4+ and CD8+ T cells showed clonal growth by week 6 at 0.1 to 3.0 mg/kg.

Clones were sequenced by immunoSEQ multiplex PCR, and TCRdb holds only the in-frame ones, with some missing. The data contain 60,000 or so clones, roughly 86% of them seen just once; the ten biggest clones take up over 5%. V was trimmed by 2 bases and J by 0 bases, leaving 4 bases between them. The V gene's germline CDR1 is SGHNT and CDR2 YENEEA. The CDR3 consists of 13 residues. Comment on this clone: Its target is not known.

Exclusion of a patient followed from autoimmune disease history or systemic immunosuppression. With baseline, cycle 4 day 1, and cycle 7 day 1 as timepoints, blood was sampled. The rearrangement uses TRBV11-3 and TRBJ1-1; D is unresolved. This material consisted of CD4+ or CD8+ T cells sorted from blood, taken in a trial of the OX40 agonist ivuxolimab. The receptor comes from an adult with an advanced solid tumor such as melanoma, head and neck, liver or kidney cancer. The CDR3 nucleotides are TGTGCCAGCAGCTTAAGCATGAACACTGAAGCTTTCTTT. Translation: CASSLSMNTEAFF. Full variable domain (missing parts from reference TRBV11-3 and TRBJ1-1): EAGVVQSPRYKIIEKKQPVAFWCNPISGHNTLYWYLQNLGQGPELLIRYENEEAVDDSQLPKDRFSAERLKGVDSTLKIQPAELGDSAVYLCASSLSMNTEAFFGQGTRLTVV.